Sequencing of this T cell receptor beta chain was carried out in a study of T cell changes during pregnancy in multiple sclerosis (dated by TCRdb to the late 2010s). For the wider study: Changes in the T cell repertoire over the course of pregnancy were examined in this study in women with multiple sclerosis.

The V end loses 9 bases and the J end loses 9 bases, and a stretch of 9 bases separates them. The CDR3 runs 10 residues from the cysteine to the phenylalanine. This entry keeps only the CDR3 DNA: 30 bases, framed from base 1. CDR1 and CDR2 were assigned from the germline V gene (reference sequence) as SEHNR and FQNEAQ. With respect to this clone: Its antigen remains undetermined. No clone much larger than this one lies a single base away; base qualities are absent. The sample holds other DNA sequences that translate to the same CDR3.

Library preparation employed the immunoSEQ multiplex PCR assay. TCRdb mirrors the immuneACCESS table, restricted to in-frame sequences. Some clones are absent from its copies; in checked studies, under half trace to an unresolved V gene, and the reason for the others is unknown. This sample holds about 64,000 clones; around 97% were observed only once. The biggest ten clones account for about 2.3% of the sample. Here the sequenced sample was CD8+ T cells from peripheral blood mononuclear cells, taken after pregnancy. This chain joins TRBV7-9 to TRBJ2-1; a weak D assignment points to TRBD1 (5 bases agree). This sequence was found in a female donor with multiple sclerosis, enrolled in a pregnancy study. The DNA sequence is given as TGTGCCAGTTCTAGGGGTGAGCAGTTCTTC. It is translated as CASSRGEQFF.